What follows are 32 T cell receptor beta chains derived from one specimen sequenced in a study of blood T cell repertoires in COVID-19. Sequencing used immunoSEQ multiplex PCR; TCRdb keeps in-frame clones, though not all of them. The data hold about 130,000 clones, with 65% to 90% observed a single time. The sample taken for sequencing was peripheral blood. The receptors shown here come from a man of 80 years or more with active or convalescent COVID-19.

The V call is TRBV4-2, the J call TRBJ2-7; TRBD2 aligns across 8 bases. V dropped 0 bases and J dropped 2; count of bases not matched to a gene: 3. CDR3 length equals 15 residues. The germline gives CDR1 LGHNA, CDR2 YNFKEQ. CDR3 nucleotides: TGTGCCAGCAGCCAAGATAACGGGAGGGCCTACGAGCAGTACTTC. Its translation: CASSQDNGRAYEQYF.

This chain connects TRBV7-3 to TRBJ1-2; 7 nucleotides agree with TRBD1. V lost 5 bases and J lost 4; bases outside the gene matches: 4. CDR3 size: 13 residues. CDR1 is SGHTA, CDR2 FQGTGA, per germline. CDR3 bases: TGTGCCAGCAGCACGGGACAGTCCTATGGCTACACCTTC. This codes for CASSTGQSYGYTF.

The rearrangement joins TRBV6-1 to TRBJ1-5; the D is unclear. Germline CDR1 is MNHNS and CDR2 is SASEGT. The CDR3 covers 14 residues. V lost 1 base to trimming and J lost 4 bases, with 8 bases between them. CDR3 loop: CASSEGSSNQPQHF. The CDR3 DNA sequence: TGTGCCAGCAGTGAAGGGAGCTCAAATCAGCCCCAGCATTTT.

This chain connects TRBV27 to TRBJ2-1; no firm D call. Per the germline V gene, CDR1 is MNHEY and CDR2 is SMNVEV (reference sequence). Trimming cost V 5 bases and J 0 bases, with 11 bases left between them. The CDR3 is 15 residues long. For the CDR3, the DNA is TGTGCCAGCAGTACCGTCCCGAGCTCCTACAATGAGCAGTTCTTC. Translating it yields CASSTVPSSYNEQFF.

This clone was picked up many times. This chain connects TRBV6-5 to TRBJ1-2; 9 bases align to TRBD1. After removal of 7 bases from V and 4 bases from J, the junction contained 10 bases not matched to a gene. Germline-derived CDR1 and CDR2 are MNHEY and SVGAGI. The CDR3 extends over 15 amino acids. The CDR3 DNA reads TGTGCCAGCACGGGAGCCGGGACAGGGCGCTATGGCTACACCTTC. Translated: CASTGAGTGRYGYTF.

This clone has only a few counts. The chain joins TRBV7-8 to TRBJ2-1; D is unclear. Germline V lookup: CDR1 SGHVS, CDR2 FQNEAQ. The CDR3 is 14 amino acids. Trimming shortened V by 1 base and J by 0 bases, and 4 bases separated the two germline ends. The CDR3: CASSLGLSYNEQFF. The CDR3 DNA reads as TGTGCCAGCAGCTTAGGACTCTCCTACAATGAGCAGTTCTTC.

The V call is TRBV11-2, the J call TRBJ1-6, with 10 bases fitting TRBD1. Germline V gene lookup returns CDR1 SGHAT and CDR2 FQNNGV. The CDR3 consists of 16 residues. V trimming: 1 base; J trimming: 4 bases; junction bases outside the gene matches: 1. The CDR3 coding sequence is TGTGCCAGCAGCTTAGCGGACAGGGGGTATAATTCACCCCTCCACTTT. Translating gives CASSLADRGYNSPLHF. Full variable domain (rest looked up from reference TRBV11-2 and TRBJ1-6): EAGVAQSPRYKIIEKRQSVAFWCNPISGHATLYWYQQILGQGPKLLIQFQNNGVVDDSQLPKDRFSAERLKGVDSTLKIQPAKLEDSAVYLCASSLADRGYNSPLHFGNGTRLTVT.

This clone was seen a handful of times. The rearrangement joins TRBV2 to TRBJ1-5, with 7 nucleotides matching TRBD1. Losses at the gene ends were 7 bases for V and 7 bases for J; bases not matched to a gene: 7. The germline gives CDR1 SNHLY, CDR2 FYNNEI. CDR3 length: 13 amino acids. Here the CDR3 reads CASNGQDYQPQHF. The DNA for the CDR3 is TGTGCCAGCAATGGACAGGATTACCAGCCCCAGCATTTT.

The V and J genes are TRBV27 and TRBJ2-3; TRBD1 matches 9 bases. This CDR3 spans 14 amino acids. J gave up 7 bases and V 6 bases, and 8 bases lay outside the gene matches. Germline CDR1 reads MNHEY; CDR2 reads SMNVEV (reference sequence). The CDR3, as DNA: TGTGCCAGCAGACAAACAGGGGGCGCAAATACGCAGTATTTT. Residues: CASRQTGGANTQYF.

The chain is built from TRBV9 and TRBJ2-1, with 8 bases matching TRBD2. The CDR3 covers 16 residues. The germline V gene encodes CDR1 SGDLS and CDR2 YYNGEE. Germline trimming cut 0 bases from V and 9 bases from J; bases unmatched to any gene: 11. This chain's CDR3 is CASSVAATGGPREQFF. CDR3 bases: TGTGCCAGCAGCGTAGCTGCCACGGGAGGGCCCCGTGAGCAGTTCTTC.

The rearrangement links TRBV19 to TRBJ1-1; tentatively, D is TRBD1 (5 bases). Trimming pared 3 bases from V and 4 bases from J, leaving 9 bases between. Germline CDR1 and CDR2: LNHDA and SQIVND (reference sequence). The CDR3 covers 13 residues. The CDR3 loop reads CASSMGGITEAFF. The CDR3 nucleotides are TGTGCCAGTAGTATGGGGGGGATCACTGAAGCTTTCTTT.

In its sample, this clone was seen many times. This rearrangement joins TRBV3-1 (or the pseudogene TRBV3-2) to TRBJ1-2, with D unclear. The V end was cut by 5 bases, the J end by 4 bases, with 17 bases between. The germline gives CDR1 LGHDT, CDR2 YNNKEL (reference sequence). This CDR3 has 15 amino acids. This CDR3 reads CASSAGLTSRYGYTF. The CDR3 DNA sequence: TGTGCCAGCAGCGCCGGACTGACAAGCCGCTATGGCTACACCTTC.

The J gene is TRBJ1-6, the V gene TRBV19; perhaps TRBD1 as D (6 bases). Germline CDR1 and CDR2: LNHDA and SQIVND (reference sequence). CDR3 size: 14 residues. With 3 bases removed from V and 10 bases from J, the gap between germline ends came to 13 bases. CDR3 DNA sequence: TGTGCCAGTAGTATTATATACAGGGAATCACCCCTCCACTTT. This encodes CASSIIYRESPLHF.

This sequence joins TRBV6-5 and TRBJ2-5; 10 bases agree with TRBD1. Germline V gene data show CDR1 as MNHEY and CDR2 as SVGAGI. The CDR3 contains 13 residues. The J segment lost 3 bases and the V segment lost 6 bases, leaving 1 base of the junction unmatched. The CDR3 coding sequence is TGTGCCAGCAGAGGACAGGGGGAAGAGACCCAGTACTTC. The encoded protein is CASRGQGEETQYF.

The CDR3 region has the DNA TGCGCCAGCAGTTCTGCCCCGGGACAGGTGAACTATGGCTACACCTTC. This translates into CASSSAPGQVNYGYTF. This chain connects TRBV5-1 to TRBJ1-2; TRBD1 agrees at 8 bases. CDR3 size: 16 residues. Germline V lookup: CDR1 SGHRS, CDR2 YFSETQ. Trimming at V came to 5 bases and at J to 2 bases, leaving 11 bases not matched to a gene. Combining the CDR3 with reference TRBV5-1 and TRBJ1-2 gives the whole variable domain KAGVTQTPRYLIKTRGQQVTLSCSPISGHRSVSWYQQTPGQGLQFLFEYFSETQRNKGNFPGRFSGRQFSNSRSEMNVSTLELGDSALYLCASSSAPGQVNYGYTFGSGTRLTVV.

The V call is TRBV11-3, the J call TRBJ2-3; 9 bases map to TRBD2. CDR1 is SGHNT, CDR2 YENEEA, per germline. Trimming took 5 bases from V and 6 from J; bases not matched to a gene: 9. The CDR3 consists of 15 residues. This chain's CDR3 is CASSRGGGAHDTQYF. The CDR3 DNA sequence: TGTGCCAGCAGCCGGGGCGGGGGGGCCCACGATACGCAGTATTTT.

The chain is built from TRBV11-3 and TRBJ2-7; D unclear. Germline-derived CDR1 and CDR2 are SGHNT and YENEEA. V dropped 0 bases and J dropped 5 bases, with 8 bases sitting between them. The CDR3 loop spans 13 amino acids. This CDR3 is CASSLDRSNEQYF. The CDR3 region has the DNA TGTGCCAGCAGCTTAGATAGAAGCAACGAGCAGTACTTC. The full variable domain, in which reference TRBV11-3 and TRBJ2-7 provide the parts outside the CDR3, is EAGVVQSPRYKIIEKKQPVAFWCNPISGHNTLYWYLQNLGQGPELLIRYENEEAVDDSQLPKDRFSAERLKGVDSTLKIQPAELGDSAVYLCASSLDRSNEQYFGPGTRLTVT.

This clone was observed a few times. The chain couples TRBV9 to TRBJ1-2; 8 bases agree with TRBD1. The CDR3 extends over 19 amino acids. From germline, CDR1 is SGDLS and CDR2 YYNGEE. Trimming took 1 base from V and 4 from J; bases not matched to a gene: 18. The CDR3 bases are TGTGCCAGCAGCGTATCTAAGGTGCCTCAGGGGGCGTCTCTCTATGGCTACACCTTC. Its protein product is CASSVSKVPQGASLYGYTF. Full variable domain (remainder filled in from reference TRBV9 and TRBJ1-2): DSGVTQTPKHLITATGQRVTLRCSPRSGDLSVYWYQQSLDQGLQFLIQYYNGEERAKGNILERFSAQQFPDLHSELNLSSLELGDSALYFCASSVSKVPQGASLYGYTFGSGTRLTVV.

The chain has TRBV24-1 and TRBJ1-5; D call uncertain. With 3 bases removed from V and 5 bases from J, the gap between germline ends came to 7 bases. CDR3 length: 13 residues. Germline V lookup: CDR1 KGHDR, CDR2 SFDVKD. The CDR3 DNA reads as TGTGCCACCAGTGATCAGGCTCATCAGCCCCAGCATTTT. Translation gives CATSDQAHQPQHF.

The chain carries TRBV28 and TRBJ1-3, with D perhaps TRBD1 (5 bases). CDR1 and CDR2 from the germline V gene are MDHEN and SYDVKM. V lost 6 bases and J lost 2, with 14 bases in between. This CDR3 region has 15 residues. In DNA, the CDR3 is TGTGCCAGCAGGGCTACAGGCGGGGCTGGAAACACCATATATTTT. This gives the protein CASRATGGAGNTIYF.

The CDR3 protein is CASSEIPGQGIMQAYEQYF. The DNA of the CDR3 is TGCGCCAGCAGTGAAATCCCGGGACAGGGTATAATGCAAGCCTACGAGCAGTACTTC. J is TRBJ2-7 and V is TRBV10-2; 9 positions agree with TRBD1. CDR3 length equals 19 residues. Losses at the gene ends were 3 bases for V and 2 bases for J; bases not matched to a gene: 17. The germline V gene has CDR1 WSHSY and CDR2 SAAADI.

This clone was seen ten or more times. J is TRBJ2-2 and V is TRBV4-1, with 14 bases that match TRBD2. The CDR3 consists of 19 residues. J was trimmed by 5 bases and V by 4 bases; bases with no gene match: 12. The germline gives CDR1 MGHRA, CDR2 YSYEKL. The CDR3 sequence is CASSPGRTSGRSWTGELFF. CDR3 DNA sequence: TGCGCCAGCAGCCCAGGACGGACTAGCGGGAGGAGTTGGACCGGGGAGCTGTTTTTT.

The chain combines TRBV5-4 with TRBJ2-3; 9 bases line up with TRBD2. Germline CDR1 is SGHNT and CDR2 is YYREEE (reference sequence). CDR3 length equals 16 residues. V dropped 1 base and J dropped 7; count of bases not matched to a gene: 10. The CDR3 DNA follows: TGTGCCAGCAGCTTGTTGGCTAGCGGGACTAGGAATACGCAGTATTTT. Amino acid sequence: CASSLLASGTRNTQYF. The full variable domain, with the rest looked up from reference TRBV5-4 and TRBJ2-3, is ETGVTQSPTHLIKTRGQQVTLRCSSQSGHNTVSWYQQALGQGPQFIFQYYREEENGRGNFPPRFSGLQFPNYSSELNVNALELDDSALYLCASSLLASGTRNTQYFGPGTRLTVL.

The chain has TRBV28 and TRBJ1-4, with D possibly being TRBD1 (6 bases). The CDR3 spans 14 residues. Germline V gives CDR1 MDHEN, CDR2 SYDVKM. V shed 7 bases and J shed 10 bases, with 19 bases lying between them. In nucleotides, the CDR3 is TGTGCCAGCACCCATGACAGGCCACGGGGAAAACTGTTTTTT. It translates to CASTHDRPRGKLFF.

This chain connects TRBV7-6 to TRBJ1-1; TRBD1 matches at 7 bases. The CDR3 length is 14 residues. Per the germline V gene, CDR1 is SGHVS and CDR2 is FNYEAQ. Losses at the gene ends were 1 base for V and 6 bases for J; bases not matched to a gene: 5. The CDR3 nucleotides are TGTGCCAGCAGCTTAGTCTTTGGGACAGCTGAAGCTTTCTTT. Translating gives CASSLVFGTAEAFF.

This chain uses TRBV6-5 with TRBJ1-4; no reliable D call. This CDR3 comprises 14 residues. The germline gives CDR1 MNHEY, CDR2 SVGAGI. V lost 6 bases to trimming and J lost 3 bases, with 11 bases between them. The CDR3 DNA follows: TGTGCCAGCAGCGCTCGACAAGCTAATGAAAAACTGTTTTTT. Translating it yields CASSARQANEKLFF.

The chain couples TRBV6-5 to TRBJ2-5, with a weak D call TRBD2 (6 bases). This CDR3 contains 14 residues. V dropped 7 bases and J dropped 7 bases, with 19 bases sitting between them. Germline V gene sequence: CDR1 MNHEY, CDR2 SVGAGI. As DNA, the CDR3 is TGTGCCAGCACCCCGGGCAGGGAGGTGGGGACCCAGTACTTC. Protein sequence: CASTPGREVGTQYF.

This clone was seen a handful of times. The chain links TRBV9 to TRBJ2-1, with 8 positions matching TRBD2. CDR3 length equals 18 residues. Trimming took 1 base from V and 4 from J; bases not matched to a gene: 13. The germline V gene encodes CDR1 SGDLS and CDR2 YYNGEE. For the CDR3, the DNA is TGTGCCAGCAGCGTAAGCCCCCACGGAGAGCGGGGGTACAATGAGCAGTTCTTC. Amino acid sequence: CASSVSPHGERGYNEQFF.

V usage is TRBV7-9 and J usage is TRBJ1-2; D is unresolved. Looked up from germline, CDR1 is SEHNR and CDR2 is FQNEAQ (reference sequence). V shed 5 bases and J shed 4 bases, with 17 bases lying between them. The CDR3 spans 15 residues. CDR3 sequence reads: CASSGSEGLGYGYTF. DNA for the CDR3: TGTGCCAGCAGCGGCAGCGAAGGACTGGGCTATGGCTACACCTTC.

V and J are TRBV30 and TRBJ1-5, with D unclear. The length of the CDR3 is 13 residues. CDR1 and CDR2 (germline): GTSNPN, SVGIG (reference sequence). Trimming took off 2 bases at V and 1 base at J, with 6 bases between the two ends. DNA of the CDR3: TGTGCCTGGAGTACACAGAGCAATCAGCCCCAGCATTTT. This sequence encodes CAWSTQSNQPQHF.

The V call is TRBV7-9, the J call TRBJ2-7; D gene unclear. Germline CDR1 is SEHNR and CDR2 is FQNEAQ (reference sequence). Trimming took off 3 bases at V and 2 bases at J, with 2 bases between the two ends. This CDR3 is 11 amino acids long. CDR3 residues: CASSFTYEQYF. CDR3 bases: TGTGCCAGCAGCTTCACCTACGAGCAGTACTTC.

The V gene is TRBV3-1 (or the pseudogene TRBV3-2), the J gene TRBJ2-3; D is uncertain. Germline V gives CDR1 LGHDT, CDR2 YNNKEL (reference sequence). V dropped 0 bases and J dropped 0 bases, with 4 bases sitting between them. The CDR3 contains 14 residues. CDR3 nucleotide sequence: TGTGCCAGCAGCCAAGAGGCTAGCACAGATACGCAGTATTTT. Translated, it gives CASSQEASTDTQYF.